Each of the 27 T cell receptor beta chains below was sequenced from the same sample in a study of PD-1 blockade in classical Hodgkin lymphoma. Every one of the patients relapsed after autologous stem cell transplantation (brentuximab vedotin exposure was variable). Clones were read by immunoSEQ multiplex PCR, and TCRdb kept only the in-frame ones, dropping some. The table records around 13,000 clones, over 80% of them present only once. The source material was peripheral blood mononuclear cells (PBMCs), sampled at baseline. Receptor source: a human donor with classical Hodgkin lymphoma.

J is TRBJ1-1 and V is TRBV27; 7 bases are a match to TRBD1. Germline V gene data show CDR1 as MNHEY and CDR2 as SMNVEV (reference sequence). The CDR3 has 13 amino acids. The junction had 0 bases not matched to a gene; V was cut back by 5 bases and J by 0 bases. The CDR3 bases are TGTGCCAGCAGTGACAGGGTGAACACTGAAGCTTTCTTT. As protein: CASSDRVNTEAFF.

The CDR3, as DNA: TGTGCCAGCAGCCCCGAGCGGGCCTCAAAAGAGACCCAGTACTTC. Protein sequence: CASSPERASKETQYF. This rearrangement joins TRBV7-8 to TRBJ2-5; D is possibly TRBD2 (6 bases). Deletions cut 5 bases from V and 3 bases from J, with 16 bases between. The CDR3 length is 15 residues. Germline V gives CDR1 SGHVS, CDR2 FQNEAQ. The entire variable domain, with the rest obtained from reference TRBV7-8 and TRBJ2-5, is as follows: GAGVSQSPRYKVAKRGQDVALRCDPISGHVSLFWYQQALGQGPEFLTYFQNEAQLDKSGLPSDRFFAERPEGSVSTLKIQRTQQEDSAVYLCASSPERASKETQYFGPGTRLLVL.

This clone was seen a handful of times. The chain joins TRBV7-9 to TRBJ1-2, with 9 bases aligning to TRBD1. This CDR3 has 15 amino acids. Germline assignment: CDR1 SEHNR and CDR2 FQNEAQ (reference sequence). V lost 5 bases, J lost 6 bases, and 10 bases stayed unmatched. CDR3 in DNA: TGTGCCAGCAGCCCGCCGGGACAGGGTATGAATGGCTACACCTTC. Its translation: CASSPPGQGMNGYTF.

CDR3 in amino acids: CASSLELYNEQFF. The CDR3 region has the DNA TGTGCCAGCAGCTTGGAACTGTACAATGAGCAGTTCTTC. The chain couples TRBV5-4 to TRBJ2-1, with D hard to call. The CDR3 runs 13 residues. CDR1 is SGHNT and CDR2 is YYREEE in the germline V gene (reference sequence). V lost 0 bases to trimming and J lost 4 bases, with 5 bases between them.

The CDR3 here is CASSLGTSGFPDTQYF. The CDR3, as DNA: TGCGCCAGCAGCTTAGGGACTAGCGGATTTCCAGATACGCAGTATTTT. The chain carries TRBV5-1 and TRBJ2-3; 11 nucleotides match TRBD2. This CDR3 is 16 amino acids long. Germline assignment: CDR1 SGHRS and CDR2 YFSETQ. Trimming took 2 bases from V and 4 from J; bases not matched to a gene: 6.

The rearrangement joins TRBV19 to TRBJ2-6, with D perhaps TRBD1 (5 bases). Trimming pared 3 bases from V and 2 bases from J, leaving 8 bases between. Germline CDR1 is LNHDA and CDR2 is SQIVND (reference sequence). The CDR3 length is 15 residues. The CDR3 DNA reads TGTGCCAGTAGTATGGGGCGACCTGGGGCCAACGTCCTGACTTTC. Translated: CASSMGRPGANVLTF.

The CDR3 DNA reads TGTGCCAGCAGCGTCGGGAGCTCCTACAATGAGCAGTTCTTC. Protein product: CASSVGSSYNEQFF. V gene TRBV9 combines with J gene TRBJ2-1; D possibly corresponds to TRBD2 (6 bases). CDR1 is SGDLS, CDR2 YYNGEE, per germline. The CDR3 is 14 residues long. The V gene lost 2 bases and the J gene lost 0 bases, with 6 bases spanning the gap.

This rearrangement joins TRBV7-7 to TRBJ1-1, with D hard to call. The V gene's germline CDR1 is SSHAT and CDR2 FNYEAQ (reference sequence). The V gene lost 5 bases and the J gene lost 9 bases, with 13 bases spanning the gap. The CDR3 is 12 residues long. The CDR3 DNA reads TGTGCCAGCAGCCCGACGGAGCTCCAAGCTTTCTTT. Amino acid sequence: CASSPTELQAFF.

This chain uses TRBV27 with TRBJ2-3; D perhaps matches TRBD2 (5 bases). The CDR3 loop spans 14 amino acids. Trimming removed 0 bases at V and 2 bases at J, with 6 bases between. Germline V gives CDR1 MNHEY, CDR2 SMNVEV (reference sequence). The CDR3 sequence is CASSLSTITDTQYF. CDR3 DNA sequence: TGTGCCAGCAGTTTATCGACTATCACAGATACGCAGTATTTT.

The CDR3 here is CASGDVTGYFGYTF. CDR3 in DNA: TGTGCCAGCGGTGACGTTACAGGGTACTTTGGCTACACCTTC. The chain couples TRBV19 to TRBJ1-2, with D possibly TRBD1 on 6 matching bases. V was pared by 9 bases and J by 7 bases, with 21 bases between. The CDR3 length is 14 residues. CDR1 and CDR2 (germline): LNHDA, SQIVND (reference sequence).

This clone was recorded only once. The identical CDR3 is also encoded by other nucleotide sequences in the sample. The chain carries TRBV19 and TRBJ2-5, with 9 bases matching TRBD2. The trim removed 4 bases at V and 1 base at J, leaving 4 bases unmatched. Germline lookup yields CDR1 LNHDA and CDR2 SQIVND (reference sequence). This CDR3 is built from 15 residues. In DNA form, the CDR3 reads TGTGCCAGTAGTAACATAGCGGGGGCCCAAGAGACCCAGTACTTC. Translation: CASSNIAGAQETQYF.

The chain has TRBV28 and TRBJ2-5; D is undetermined. Trimming removed 5 bases at V and 0 bases at J, with 13 bases between. Germline CDR1 reads MDHEN; CDR2 reads SYDVKM. The CDR3 has 15 residues. The CDR3 is CASSTVVGYQETQYF. The CDR3 region has the DNA TGTGCCAGCAGTACCGTTGTCGGATACCAAGAGACCCAGTACTTC.

The J gene is TRBJ2-6, the V gene TRBV5-4; D tentatively reads TRBD1 or TRBD2 (5 bases each). The germline V and J ends were trimmed by 0 bases and 0 bases, with 10 bases remaining between them. The length of the CDR3 is 17 residues. Germline CDR1 and CDR2: SGHNT and YYREEE (reference sequence). The chain's CDR3 is CASSLGGTVSGANVLTF. In DNA, the CDR3 is TGTGCCAGCAGCTTGGGAGGGACGGTCTCTGGGGCCAACGTCCTGACTTTC.

This clone counts as large. The chain has TRBV21-1 and TRBJ2-3; the tabulated D call, TRBD2, remains unverified against the DNA. TRBV21-1 is a documented pseudogene. The CDR3 extends over 14 amino acids. The CDR3 sequence: CARGLAVCTDTQYF. DNA for the CDR3: TGTGCCAGGGGACTAGCCGTTTGCACAGATACGCAGTATTTT.

The rearrangement uses TRBV2 and TRBJ1-4; 7 nucleotides match TRBD1. The CDR3 extends over 15 amino acids. The V gene's germline CDR1 is SNHLY and CDR2 FYNNEI. Unmatched junction bases numbered 9, after V lost 6 bases and J lost 5 bases. The CDR3 nucleotides are TGTGCCAGCAGGGAAAGACAGGGCCTAAATGAAAAACTGTTTTTT. Amino acids: CASRERQGLNEKLFF. The full variable domain, its missing parts supplied by reference TRBV2 and TRBJ1-4, is EPEVTQTPSHQVTQMGQEVILRCVPISNHLYFYWYRQILGQKVEFLVSFYNNEISEKSEIFDDQFSVERPDGSNFTLKIRSTKLEDSAMYFCASRERQGLNEKLFFGSGTQLSVL.

This rearrangement joins TRBV7-3 to TRBJ1-1; perhaps TRBD1 as D (5 bases). V gave up 5 bases and J gave up 5 bases, with 12 bases separating them. This CDR3 has 13 amino acids. Germline CDR1 reads SGHTA; CDR2 reads FQGTGA. This chain's CDR3 is CASSLRGGTEAFF. CDR3 coding DNA: TGTGCCAGCAGCCTACGCGGGGGGACTGAAGCTTTCTTT.

CDR3: CASSFRGGNYGYTF. In nucleotides, the CDR3 is TGTGCCAGCAGTTTCAGGGGGGGTAACTATGGCTACACCTTC. The chain uses TRBV6-5 and TRBJ1-2; 7 bases fit TRBD1. The germline CDR1 and CDR2 sequences are MNHEY and SVGAGI. CDR3 length: 14 amino acids. V lost 4 bases, J lost 1 base, and 3 bases stayed unmatched.

The chain is built from TRBV6-6 and TRBJ2-5, with 8 bases lining up with TRBD2. Germline CDR1 reads MNHNY; CDR2 reads SVGAGI (reference sequence). The ends lost 6 bases at V and 4 bases at J; junction bases unmatched: 7. CDR3 length: 14 residues. The CDR3 here is CASSPGGGPETQYF. CDR3 bases: TGTGCCAGCAGCCCCGGGGGGGGACCAGAGACCCAGTACTTC.

CDR3: CSARVGQPQHF. The CDR3 region has the DNA TGCAGTGCTAGAGTGGGCCAGCCCCAGCATTTT. This chain joins TRBV20-1 and TRBJ1-5, with D unresolved. V shed 1 base and J shed 7 bases, with 5 bases lying between them. This CDR3 is built from 11 residues. CDR1 and CDR2 (germline): DFQATT, SNEGSKA (reference sequence).

The V and J genes are TRBV14 and TRBJ2-2, with a weak D call TRBD1 (5 bases). CDR3 length equals 14 residues. In germline, CDR1 is SGHDN, CDR2 FVKESK. Trimming took off 6 bases at V and 0 bases at J, with 8 bases between the two ends. CDR3 residues: CASSLGANTGELFF. CDR3 nucleotides: TGTGCCAGCAGTTTAGGGGCGAACACCGGGGAGCTGTTTTTT.

The V gene is TRBV30, the J gene TRBJ1-3; D gene unclear. This CDR3 contains 15 residues. Between the trimmed V and J ends, which lost 1 base and 3 bases, there was a span of 13 bases. Germline values: CDR1 GTSNPN, CDR2 SVGIG (reference sequence). CDR3 nucleotides: TGTGCCTGGAGTGGTTCTGGGATCGGTGGAAACACCATATATTTT. Protein: CAWSGSGIGGNTIYF.

The rearrangement joins TRBV5-1 to TRBJ1-1; D is unclear. V was clipped by 4 bases and J by 4 bases, with 14 bases between them. CDR1 is SGHRS and CDR2 is YFSETQ in the germline V gene. CDR3 size: 14 residues. Here the CDR3 DNA reads TGCGCCAGCAGCCCATTGGGGTTCCGCACTGAAGCTTTCTTT. This encodes CASSPLGFRTEAFF.

The chain joins TRBV6-6 to TRBJ2-1, with D perhaps TRBD1 or TRBD2 (5 bases each). V was trimmed by 0 bases and J by 8 bases, leaving 11 bases between them. This CDR3 comprises 14 residues. Germline V lookup: CDR1 MNHNY, CDR2 SVGAGI (reference sequence). CDR3 loop: CASSYSRRGDEQFF. The DNA for the CDR3 is TGTGCCAGCAGTTACTCCCGACGGGGCGATGAGCAGTTCTTC.

V gene TRBV7-6 combines with J gene TRBJ2-2; 7 bases fit TRBD1. The CDR3 spans 15 residues. The V gene end was trimmed by 5 bases and the J gene end by 4 bases; junction bases not matched to a gene: 7. The germline CDR1 and CDR2 sequences are SGHVS and FNYEAQ. CDR3 in amino acids: CASSTRDRSTGELFF. The CDR3 bases are TGTGCCAGCAGCACCCGGGACAGAAGCACCGGGGAGCTGTTTTTT.

This clone occurred a few times. This chain joins TRBV28 and TRBJ1-2; 8 bases agree with TRBD1. The germline CDR1 and CDR2 sequences are MDHEN and SYDVKM. This CDR3 is built from 15 residues. Trimming cost V 4 bases and J 0 bases; bases outside gene matches: 4. CDR3 DNA: TGTGCCAGCAGTTCTACAGGGGGAGCTAACTATGGCTACACCTTC. Amino acids: CASSSTGGANYGYTF.

The V call is TRBV5-1, the J call TRBJ1-1; TRBD1 matches at 9 bases. Per the germline V gene, CDR1 is SGHRS and CDR2 is YFSETQ. The CDR3 sequence is 15 residues long. Trimming at V came to 0 bases and at J to 5 bases, leaving 5 bases not matched to a gene. Here the CDR3 reads CASSLAGQGWTEAFF. CDR3 nucleotides: TGCGCCAGCAGCTTGGCGGGACAGGGATGGACTGAAGCTTTCTTT.

This chain joins TRBV5-5 and TRBJ2-5; D may be TRBD2 (6 bases). Between the trimmed V and J ends, which lost 3 bases and 5 bases, there was a span of 8 bases. The CDR3 is 12 amino acids. Germline V gene lookup returns CDR1 SGHKS and CDR2 YYEKEE (reference sequence). The chain's CDR3 is CASSWDWETQYF. CDR3 bases: TGTGCCAGCAGCTGGGACTGGGAGACCCAGTACTTC.